The rows below give T cell receptor beta chains drawn from one sample of a study of T-cell memory formation after mild COVID-19. Using its own MiXCR run on the 5' RACE reads, TCRdb lists one record per CDR3 protein. The sample lists about 500,000 distinct CDR3 sequences; roughly 21% were seen once. The sequencing sample was made of PBMCs or a T cell subset sorted from them (not recorded which). These receptors came from an adult woman who had mild COVID-19 (a few samples of this study predate the infection). Cell type and time point are not known. CDR3s include the opening cysteine and the closing phenylalanine or tryptophan. The D gene is left open where the match is weak. Clone size is given for some rows only: seen once, a few or many times, or a class if the clone is expanded.

D	V	length	size	J	DNA	CDR3
-	TRBV19	15	few	TRBJ2-3	TGTGCCAGTAGTATCCGTGACGGGAGCGCAGATACGCAGTATTTT	CASSIRDGSADTQYF
-	TRBV12-3/TRBV12-4	10	-	TRBJ2-2	TGTGCCAGCAAACAGGGGGAGCTGTTTTTT	CASKQGELFF
TRBD2	TRBV20-1	15	few	TRBJ2-7	TGCAGCGTCGTCCGGCGACTAGCGGGCTCCTACGAGCAGTACTTC	CSVVRRLAGSYEQYF
-	TRBV2	10	few	TRBJ2-1	TGTGCCAGGGGGTATACTGAGCAGTTCTTC	CARGYTEQFF
-	TRBV5-1	12	-	TRBJ2-7	TGCGCCAGCAGGGCTGACAGCTACGAGCAGTACTTC	CASRADSYEQYF
TRBD1	TRBV4-1	16	few	TRBJ1-4	TGCGCCAGCAGCTGGGCCCCAGGGACAGATAATGAAAAACTGTTTTTT	CASSWAPGTDNEKLFF
TRBD1	TRBV5-1	16	once	TRBJ2-3	TGCGCCAGCAGCGGCGAAACAGGGGGAAGAGGAGGTACGCAGTATTTT	CASSGETGGRGGTQYF
-	TRBV11-2	15	-	TRBJ1-6	TGTGCCAGCAGCTTAAACACAGGTTCCTATTCACCCCTCCACTTT	CASSLNTGSYSPLHF
TRBD1	TRBV9	15	-	TRBJ2-3	TGTGCCAGCAGCGTAGCAGGACAGGGGGCAGATACGCAGTATTTT	CASSVAGQGADTQYF
-	TRBV4-1	13	few	TRBJ2-1	TGCGCCAGCCAGGGGCCGGTCTACAATGAGCAGTTCTTC	CASQGPVYNEQFF
-	TRBV5-6	14	-	TRBJ2-3	TGTGCCAGCAGCTCAATTTCTAGCACAGATACGCAGTATTTT	CASSSISSTDTQYF
TRBD2	TRBV7-6	16	-	TRBJ2-1	TGTGCCAGCAGCATAGCACTTGCGGGAGGCTACAATGAGCAGTTCTTC	CASSIALAGGYNEQFF
-	TRBV19	14	-	TRBJ2-1	TGTGCCAGTAGGCCGGGTAGTCCGGGGAATGAGCAGTTCTTC	CASRPGSPGNEQFF
TRBD2	TRBV20-1	11	-	TRBJ2-4	TGCAGTGCTAGCCGACTAGCGGGGGAGTACTTC	CSASRLAGEYF
-	TRBV9	13	few	TRBJ2-7	TGTGCCAGCAGCGTAGGTTCAGACTACGAGCAGTACTTC	CASSVGSDYEQYF
TRBD1	TRBV7-9	15	-	TRBJ2-7	TGTGCCAGCAGCTTAGCCGGGACAGGGATCTACGAGCAGTACTTC	CASSLAGTGIYEQYF
-	TRBV6-1	12	-	TRBJ1-1	TGTGCCAGTCGAAGGGGTGGCACTGAAGCTTTCTTT	CASRRGGTEAFF
TRBD1	TRBV24-1	15	-	TRBJ2-5	TGTGCCACCAGTGATACGACGACAGGGCCGGAGACCCAGTACTTC	CATSDTTTGPETQYF
TRBD1	TRBV19	15	-	TRBJ1-6	TGTGCCAGTAGCCTACCGGGACAGGGACATTCACCCCTCCACTTT	CASSLPGQGHSPLHF
TRBD2	TRBV19	13	-	TRBJ2-7	TGTGCCAGTAGTAGCGGGAGGCCCTACGAGCAGTACTTC	CASSSGRPYEQYF
-	TRBV21-1	15	-	TRBJ2-7	TGTGCCAGCAGCAAAGGGACAGGGTTCTTCCACGAGCAGTACTTC	CASSKGTGFFHEQYF
-	TRBV30	12	-	TRBJ1-1	TGTGCCTGGAGTGTAGGGCACACTGAAGCTTTCTTT	CAWSVGHTEAFF